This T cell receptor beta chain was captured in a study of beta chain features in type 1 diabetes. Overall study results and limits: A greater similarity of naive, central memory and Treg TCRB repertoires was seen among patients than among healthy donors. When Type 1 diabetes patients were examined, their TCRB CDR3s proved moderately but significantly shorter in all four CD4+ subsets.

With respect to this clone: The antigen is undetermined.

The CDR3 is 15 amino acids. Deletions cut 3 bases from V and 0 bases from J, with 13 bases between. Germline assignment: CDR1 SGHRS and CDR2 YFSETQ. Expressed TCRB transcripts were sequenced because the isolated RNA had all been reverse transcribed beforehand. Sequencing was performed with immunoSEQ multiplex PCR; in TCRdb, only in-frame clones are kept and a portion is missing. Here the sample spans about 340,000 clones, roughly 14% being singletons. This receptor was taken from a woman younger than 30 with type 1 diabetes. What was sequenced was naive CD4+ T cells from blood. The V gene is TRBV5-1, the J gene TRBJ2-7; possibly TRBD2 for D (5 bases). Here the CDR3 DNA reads TGCGCCAGCAGCTCCGGAGCGGAGAGCTCCTACGAGCAGTACTTC. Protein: CASSSGAESSYEQYF.